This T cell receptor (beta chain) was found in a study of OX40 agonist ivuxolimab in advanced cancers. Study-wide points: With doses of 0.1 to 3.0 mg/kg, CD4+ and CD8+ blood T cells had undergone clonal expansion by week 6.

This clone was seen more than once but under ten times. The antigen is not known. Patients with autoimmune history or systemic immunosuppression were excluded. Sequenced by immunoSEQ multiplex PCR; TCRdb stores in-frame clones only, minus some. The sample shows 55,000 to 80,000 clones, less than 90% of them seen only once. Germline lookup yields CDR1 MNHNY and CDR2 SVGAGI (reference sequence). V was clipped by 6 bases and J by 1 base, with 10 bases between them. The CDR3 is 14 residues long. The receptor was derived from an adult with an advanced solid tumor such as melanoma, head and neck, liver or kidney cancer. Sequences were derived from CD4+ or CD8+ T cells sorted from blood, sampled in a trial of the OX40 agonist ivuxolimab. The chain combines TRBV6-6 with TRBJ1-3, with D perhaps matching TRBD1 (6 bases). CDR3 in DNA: TGTGCCAGCAGGGGGACACATTCTGGAAACACCATATATTTT. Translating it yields CASRGTHSGNTIYF.